This TCR beta chain was sequenced for a study of T cell responses to AZD1222 COVID-19 vaccine. Study-level points and caveats: All repertoire sampling was performed exclusively after the peak T cell response. Of spike-specific TCRs, nearly half reportedly target regions left unmutated in variants. Recipients of AZD1222 seropositive at baseline numbered only five or six.

CDR3 length: 13 amino acids. Germline loops: CDR1 LGHNT, CDR2 FRNRAP. The V end lost 3 bases, the J end lost 9 bases, and 12 bases lay between the germline ends. Clones were read by immunoSEQ multiplex PCR, and TCRdb kept only the in-frame ones, dropping some. Of roughly 150,000 clones listed, over 75% were seen once; the top ten hold around 8%. Concerning this clone itself: Its antigen is unknown.

The sample consisted of peripheral blood, taken on day 0 of AZD1222 vaccination. The chain is built from TRBV12-5 and TRBJ1-3, with D unclear. The sequence was collected from an adult in good health. The CDR3 loop reads CASGLSGVSTIYF. CDR3 DNA: TGTGCTAGTGGTTTAAGTGGGGTTTCCACCATATATTTT.